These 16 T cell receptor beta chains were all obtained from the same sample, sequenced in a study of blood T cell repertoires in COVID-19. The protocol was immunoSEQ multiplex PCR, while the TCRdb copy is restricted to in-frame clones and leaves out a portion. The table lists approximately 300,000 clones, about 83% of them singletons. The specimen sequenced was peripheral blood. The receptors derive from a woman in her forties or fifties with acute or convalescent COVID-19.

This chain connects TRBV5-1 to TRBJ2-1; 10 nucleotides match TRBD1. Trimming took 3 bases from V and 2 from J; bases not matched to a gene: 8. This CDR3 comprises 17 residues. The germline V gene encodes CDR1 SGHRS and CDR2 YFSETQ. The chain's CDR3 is CASSSPPGQGAYNEQFF. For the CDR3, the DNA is TGCGCCAGCAGCTCCCCGCCTGGACAGGGGGCCTACAATGAGCAGTTCTTC.

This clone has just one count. Here the CDR3 DNA reads TGTGCCAGCAGCCCGGCGGGCTTGATGTTAGTCGATGAAAAACTGTTTTTT. This codes for CASSPAGLMLVDEKLFF. The rearrangement links TRBV4-2 to TRBJ1-4; D uncertain. V lost 4 bases and J lost 6, with 21 bases in between. The germline V gene encodes CDR1 LGHNA and CDR2 YNFKEQ. There are 17 residues in the CDR3.

CDR3 nucleotide sequence: TGTGCCAGCAGTTCGCCAAGGACAGGGAAACCTGAAGCTTTCTTT. It encodes CASSSPRTGKPEAFF. J is TRBJ1-1 and V is TRBV28, with 8 bases identical to TRBD1. The CDR3 spans 15 residues. The J segment lost 6 bases and the V segment lost 4 bases, leaving 10 bases of the junction unmatched. From germline, CDR1 is MDHEN and CDR2 SYDVKM.

The CDR3 bases are TGTGCCAGCAGCTCTGAGGGGACAGGACGAACCTATGGCTACACCTTC. Translation gives CASSSEGTGRTYGYTF. The chain combines TRBV7-8 with TRBJ1-2, with 8 nucleotides matching TRBD1. CDR3 length equals 16 residues. CDR1 and CDR2 from the germline V gene are SGHVS and FQNEAQ. The junction had 11 bases not matched to a gene; V was cut back by 4 bases and J by 4 bases.

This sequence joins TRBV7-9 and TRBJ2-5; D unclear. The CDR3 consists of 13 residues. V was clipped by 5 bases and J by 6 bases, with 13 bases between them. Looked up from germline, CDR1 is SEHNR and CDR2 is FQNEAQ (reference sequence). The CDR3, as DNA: TGTGCCAGCAGCCGTTTACTCGAGCAGACCCAGTACTTC. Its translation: CASSRLLEQTQYF.

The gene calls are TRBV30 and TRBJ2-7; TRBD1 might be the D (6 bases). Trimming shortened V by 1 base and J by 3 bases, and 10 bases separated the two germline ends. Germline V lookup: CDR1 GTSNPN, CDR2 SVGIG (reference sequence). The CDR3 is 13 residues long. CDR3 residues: CAWSAGTNYEQYF. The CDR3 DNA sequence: TGTGCCTGGAGTGCCGGGACAAACTACGAGCAGTACTTC.

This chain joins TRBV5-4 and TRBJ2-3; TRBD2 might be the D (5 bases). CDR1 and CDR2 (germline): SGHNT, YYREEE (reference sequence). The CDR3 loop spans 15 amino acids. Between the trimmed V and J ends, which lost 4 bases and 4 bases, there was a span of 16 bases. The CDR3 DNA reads TGTGCCAGCAGCCTCGGACCCCTCGGGGCAGATACGCAGTATTTT. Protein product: CASSLGPLGADTQYF.

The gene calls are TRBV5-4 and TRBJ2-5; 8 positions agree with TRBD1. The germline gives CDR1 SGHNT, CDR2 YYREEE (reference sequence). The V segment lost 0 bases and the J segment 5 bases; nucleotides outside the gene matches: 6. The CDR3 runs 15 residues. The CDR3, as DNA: TGTGCCAGCAGCTTGGAGGCAGGGGGCAGGGAGACCCAGTACTTC. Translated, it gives CASSLEAGGRETQYF.

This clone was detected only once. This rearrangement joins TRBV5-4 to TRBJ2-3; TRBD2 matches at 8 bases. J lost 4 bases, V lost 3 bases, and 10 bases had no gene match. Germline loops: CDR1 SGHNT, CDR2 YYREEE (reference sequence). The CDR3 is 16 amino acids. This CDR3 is CASSSAPPGLADTQYF. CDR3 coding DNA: TGTGCCAGCAGCTCGGCCCCCCCGGGACTAGCAGATACGCAGTATTTT.

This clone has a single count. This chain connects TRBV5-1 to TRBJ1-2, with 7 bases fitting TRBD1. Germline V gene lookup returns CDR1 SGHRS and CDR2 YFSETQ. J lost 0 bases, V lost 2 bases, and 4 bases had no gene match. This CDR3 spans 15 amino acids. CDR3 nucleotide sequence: TGCGCCAGCAGCTTCAGGGACAGCTCTAACTATGGCTACACCTTC. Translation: CASSFRDSSNYGYTF. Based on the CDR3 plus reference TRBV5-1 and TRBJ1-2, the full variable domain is KAGVTQTPRYLIKTRGQQVTLSCSPISGHRSVSWYQQTPGQGLQFLFEYFSETQRNKGNFPGRFSGRQFSNSRSEMNVSTLELGDSALYLCASSFRDSSNYGYTFGSGTRLTVV.

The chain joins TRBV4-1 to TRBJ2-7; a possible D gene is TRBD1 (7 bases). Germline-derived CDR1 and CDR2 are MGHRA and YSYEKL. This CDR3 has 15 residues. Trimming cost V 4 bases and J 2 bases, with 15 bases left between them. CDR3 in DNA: TGCGCCAGCAGCCGCGCGGGACAGCGAACCTACGAGCAGTACTTC. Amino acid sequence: CASSRAGQRTYEQYF.

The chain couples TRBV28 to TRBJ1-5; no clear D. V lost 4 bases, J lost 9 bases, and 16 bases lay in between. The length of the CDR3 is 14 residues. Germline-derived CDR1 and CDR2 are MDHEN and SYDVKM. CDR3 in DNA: TGTGCCAGCAGTTCTGGGGAGCGGGTTTGGCCCCAGCATTTT. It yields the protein CASSSGERVWPQHF.

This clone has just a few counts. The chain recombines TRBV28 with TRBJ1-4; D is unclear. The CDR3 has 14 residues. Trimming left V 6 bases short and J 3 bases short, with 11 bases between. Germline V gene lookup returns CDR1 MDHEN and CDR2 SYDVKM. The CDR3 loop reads CASSPENANEKLFF. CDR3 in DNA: TGTGCCAGCAGCCCAGAAAATGCTAATGAAAAACTGTTTTTT. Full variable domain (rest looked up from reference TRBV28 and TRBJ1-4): DVKVTQSSRYLVKRTGEKVFLECVQDMDHENMFWYRQDPGLGLRLIYFSYDVKMKEKGDIPEGYSVSREKKERFSLILESASTNQTSMYLCASSPENANEKLFFGSGTQLSVL.

The CDR3 loop reads CASSFFRDYTF. For the CDR3, the DNA is TGTGCCAGCAGTTTCTTTCGCGACTACACCTTC. The chain couples TRBV28 to TRBJ1-2; D unresolved. CDR1 and CDR2 (germline): MDHEN, SYDVKM. Trimming took off 3 bases at V and 10 bases at J, with 9 bases between the two ends. This CDR3 has 11 residues.

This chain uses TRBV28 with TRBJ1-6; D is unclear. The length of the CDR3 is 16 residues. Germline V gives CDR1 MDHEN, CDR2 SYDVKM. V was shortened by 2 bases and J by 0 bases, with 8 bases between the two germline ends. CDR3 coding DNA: TGTGCCAGCAGTTTAATCCCGAGCTCCTATAATTCACCCCTCCACTTT. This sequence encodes CASSLIPSSYNSPLHF.

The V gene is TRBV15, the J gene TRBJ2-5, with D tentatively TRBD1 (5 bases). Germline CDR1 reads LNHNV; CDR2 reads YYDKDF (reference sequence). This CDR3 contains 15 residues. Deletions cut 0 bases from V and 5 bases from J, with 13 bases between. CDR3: CATSRDGALRETQYF. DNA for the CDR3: TGTGCCACCAGCAGAGATGGGGCCCTTCGGGAGACCCAGTACTTC.